The present T cell receptor beta chain was sequenced within a study of T cells in Graves' hyperthyroidism and ophthalmopathy. RNA transcripts served as the template for amplifying TCR beta CDR3 regions. Primed by the HTBI set, a first-round RT-PCR was run on the TCR CDR3. TCRdb reprocessed the multiplex PCR reads via MiXCR and lists one record per CDR3 protein. Of 800,000 or so distinct CDR3 sequences in the sample, over 35% were seen once. Hyperthyroidism of Graves' type that showed no ophthalmopathy progression within 18 months was stable. Patients were excluded for uncontrolled infection, other autoimmune disease, pregnancy or lactation. Diagnosing involved the use of clinical symptoms, serum thyroxine and TRAb, thyroid ultrasound and orbital computed tomography. A roughly 9.3 ml volume of fresh peripheral blood provided the PBMCs. The receptor's source is a man younger than 30 with Graves' hyperthyroidism. Source material: blood.

CDR3: CATSSGTGGPGYTF. Written as DNA, the CDR3 is TGTGCCACCAGCTCCGGGACAGGGGGCCCTGGCTACACCTTC. The chain has TRBV15 and TRBJ1-2; TRBD1 matches 12 bases. Germline values: CDR1 LNHNV, CDR2 YYDKDF (reference sequence). J was trimmed by 7 bases and V by 5 bases; bases with no gene match: 5. CDR3 length: 14 residues. The whole variable domain, filled in from reference TRBV15 and TRBJ1-2, reads DAMVIQNPRYQVTQFGKPVTLSCSQTLNHNVMYWYQQKSSQAPKLLFHYYDKDFNNEADTPDNFQSRRPNTSFCFLDIRSPGLGDTAMYLCATSSGTGGPGYTFGSGTRLTVV.